This T cell receptor beta chain was identified in a study of shared clonotypes between healthy human individuals (TCRdb year 2020). About the study as a whole: Three men and a couple of women, aged 18 to 49 years, made up the cohort. To increase sequencing depth and limit assay-specific biases, different laboratories used diverse techniques to prepare libraries and sequence TCR repertoires. To estimate repertoire size and how much clonotypes are shared between individuals, the study performed deep sequencing of blood TCR repertoires from a few healthy adults. For each donor, CD4 naive and CD4 memory were each given three plates, CD8 naive was given two plates, and CD8 memory was given one plate. Leukapheresis yielded between about 0.9 and 9.5 billion PBMCs per donor. What the work shows at the level of the full study, not this receptor alone: Pairwise subsampling indicated that sequencing depth was expected to affect the degree of clonotype sharing among donors. The small number of donors limited the genetic and exposure-history diversity represented. Naive subsets generally had larger estimated clonotype richness than memory subsets did. Sharing across a few donors was observed for about 5% of naive CD4, about 3.2% of naive CD8, over 2% of memory CD4, and about 0.4% of memory CD8 clonotypes. Higher generation probabilities were observed for clonotypes shared by all four sorted-subset donors than for non-shared clonotypes. Rarefaction of sorted-subset datasets indicated incomplete sequencing despite the large sequencing depth. Sampling was restricted to blood, and TCR repertoires in tissues likely differ from the TCR repertoires found in blood.

Donors were healthy HIV-negative adults with no recently reported acute infections or vaccinations. Every donor was a Caucasian adult residing in Nashville, Tennessee, USA. CD4+ T cells were enriched through magnetic negative selection, after which naive cells were positively selected on CD45RA and the remaining negative fraction served as the memory subset. Blood was obtained by leukapheresis, after which PBMCs were separated by Ficoll-Histopaque density gradient centrifugation and cryopreserved in liquid nitrogen vapor phase. Purity and quantity of every magnetically sorted T cell population were checked by analytical flow cytometry. Each sorted fraction had its genomic DNA isolated and then quantified by UV absorbance on a Nanodrop 2000c. For CDR1 and CDR2, the germline V gene (reference sequence) lists SGHNT and YYREEE. Spanning cysteine to phenylalanine, the CDR3 consists of 14 amino acids. Only CDR3 DNA remains: 42 bases, in frame from the first base. V drops 2 bases and J drops 2 bases, leaving 11 bases in between.

Using the deep immunoSEQ assay, TCR CDR3 regions were amplified from genomic DNA by multiplex PCR. For each cell subset, the extracted genomic DNA was distributed evenly across all wells of several immunoSEQ 96-well plates, and each plate served as one replicate. For sorted subsets, 150 to 250 ng genomic DNA, equal to 30,000 or so T cell genomes, was loaded into each replicate PCR. Purified libraries were measured with a Qubit 3.0 fluorometer, size-checked on a Bioanalyzer 2100, and measured again with the KAPA Library Quantification kit. A separate single-read 150-cycle Illumina NextSeq 550 flow cell was used to sequence each immunoSEQ 96-well plate. From the authors' description of their analysis: Because the immunoSEQ output held only junctional sequences and lacked quality scores, the filtering could not match the filtering applied to full-length reads. Sequences were annotated with PyIR, a Python wrapper for IgBLAST v1.9, and V/J genes and CDR3 were assigned using IMGT germline references. Any read was removed if the V/J assignment was weak (E-value above 1e-6), the CDR3 was missing, or the read contained stop codons, out-of-frame junctions, or ambiguous translated residues. V3J clonotypes were defined by identical inferred V gene, J gene, and CDR3 amino acid sequence. To compute the percentage overlap between repertoires, the number of shared unique clonotypes was divided by the size of the smaller repertoire. Richness of each repertoire was evaluated using RTK rarefaction, the Chao1 estimator, and Recon v2.1 estimates of unobserved clonotypes. OLGA was used to compute generation probabilities for all TCRbeta clonotypes that the gDNA method yielded from a few donors. TCRdb retrieved this table from immuneACCESS and kept in-frame rearrangements only. Not all clones are present; in checked studies, unresolved V genes account for under half, and no reason is known for the remainder. The V and J calls and clone size come from that table; D and trimming were worked out from the DNA. This sample gives more than 1,200,000 clones in total; 98% of them show up just once. About 0.4% of the sample rests with the top ten.

Worth noting for this clone: Its cognate antigen has yet to be identified. No clone much larger than this one lies a single base away; base qualities are absent.

This sequence originates from a man aged 30 to 39 in good health. The sequenced sample was naive CD4+ T cells sorted from blood. What the cell subset or site label conveys for this sample: CD45RA+ positively selected. The V and J segments used are TRBV5-4 and TRBJ2-7, with the D segment possibly TRBD1 or TRBD2, each aligning over 5 bases. CDR3 reads: CASSFPGTPYEQYF. The DNA is as follows: TGTGCCAGCAGCTTCCCAGGGACGCCCTACGAGCAGTACTTC.